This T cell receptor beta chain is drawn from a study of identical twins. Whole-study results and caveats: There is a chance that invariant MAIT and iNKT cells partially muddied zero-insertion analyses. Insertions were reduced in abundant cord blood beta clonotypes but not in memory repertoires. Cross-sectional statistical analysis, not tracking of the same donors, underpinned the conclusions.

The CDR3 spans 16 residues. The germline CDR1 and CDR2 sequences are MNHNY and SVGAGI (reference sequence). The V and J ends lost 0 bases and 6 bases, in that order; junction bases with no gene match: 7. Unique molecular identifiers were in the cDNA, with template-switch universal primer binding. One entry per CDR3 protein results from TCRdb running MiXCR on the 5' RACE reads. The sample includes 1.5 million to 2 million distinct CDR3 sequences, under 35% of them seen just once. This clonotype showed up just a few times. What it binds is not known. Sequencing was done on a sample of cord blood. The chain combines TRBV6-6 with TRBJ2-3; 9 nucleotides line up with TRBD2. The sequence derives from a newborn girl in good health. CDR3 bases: TGTGCCAGCAGTTACTCGAAGTTAGCGGGAGCGGATACGCAGTATTTT. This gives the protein CASSYSKLAGADTQYF.